A selection of T cell receptor beta chains follows, all from one sample in a study of blood T cell repertoires in COVID-19. TCRdb's table, derived via immunoSEQ multiplex PCR, lists solely in-frame clones and lacks some. The sample consists of over 250,000 clones, approximately 89% of them appearing once. What was sequenced was PBMCs or T cells enriched from blood (not recorded which). The receptors shown here come from a woman aged 60-75 years who had recovered from COVID-19. Each CDR3 is given with its conserved first and last residue. A D gene is named only where the DNA matches it firmly. Clone size appears in some rows only: once, few, many, or a class for an expanded clone.

V	D	length	size	J	CDR3
TRBV2	.	14	.	TRBJ1-5	CASSESLSNQPQHF
TRBV11-3	.	11	.	TRBJ2-7	CASSLSDEQYF
TRBV7-3	TRBD2	12	.	TRBJ2-1	CASSPGGDEQFF
TRBV7-2	.	15	.	TRBJ2-1	CASSLAGSSYNEQFF
TRBV6-5	TRBD2	15	once	TRBJ2-1	CASSSTGTSVNEQFF
TRBV6-1	.	13	.	TRBJ1-5	CASSESRYQPQHF
TRBV7-2	.	14	once	TRBJ2-5	CASSSAGWEETQYF
TRBV15	TRBD2	17	.	TRBJ2-2	CATSRPGRGGPTGELFF
TRBV12-3/TRBV12-4	.	12	.	TRBJ1-2	CASSLTGYGYTF
TRBV28	.	13	.	TRBJ1-2	CASSFSLNYGYTF
TRBV4-1	TRBD1	14	.	TRBJ1-4	CASSQASTGVKLFF
TRBV11-3	TRBD2	14	.	TRBJ2-7	CASSPGLAVYEQYF
TRBV28	.	13	.	TRBJ1-2	CASSLTGPTGYTF
TRBV6-1	.	14	.	TRBJ2-7	CASSEERSSYEQYF
TRBV28	.	15	.	TRBJ2-4	CASSPGILAKNIQYF
TRBV18	.	19	few	TRBJ2-1	CASSFGVPLPGEAYNEQFF
TRBV28	.	14	.	TRBJ1-6	CASSLVLNNSPLHF
TRBV5-4	TRBD1	14	.	TRBJ1-6	CASSSTGGNSPLHF
TRBV6-2/TRBV6-3	TRBD1	16	.	TRBJ1-3	CASSYGTGDDLNTIYF
TRBV19	.	15	.	TRBJ1-6	CASTQGSSYNSPLHF
TRBV6-1	TRBD2	15	.	TRBJ2-7	CASSDAGGPSYEQYF
TRBV7-6	.	14	.	TRBJ2-7	CASSSGQTPYEQYF
TRBV27	.	14	.	TRBJ2-5	CASSLMGGQETQYF
TRBV28	.	15	.	TRBJ1-4	CASSLNPTGGEKLFF
TRBV19	.	12	.	TRBJ2-1	CASSNQPGEQFF
TRBV30	TRBD1	15	once	TRBJ1-4	CAWSLEGALDEKLFF
TRBV11-2	TRBD1	16	.	TRBJ2-7	CASSSSRDRVLEEQYF
TRBV9	.	12	.	TRBJ1-2	CASGDSLYGYTF
TRBV3-1/TRBV3-2	.	14	.	TRBJ2-7	CASSQPPDMVKQYF
TRBV5-1	TRBD1	14	.	TRBJ2-7	CASSLGQGASEQYF
TRBV10-3	.	14	.	TRBJ2-7	CAISAKGGSYEQYF
TRBV27	.	16	.	TRBJ2-1	CASSPAPTSLYNEQFF
TRBV24-1	TRBD1	13	.	TRBJ2-7	CATSVAGGYEQYF
TRBV5-1	TRBD1	16	.	TRBJ2-7	CASSHNTGTGAYEQYF
TRBV28	TRBD1	13	.	TRBJ1-2	CASRPGQLYGYTF
TRBV7-2	TRBD1	14	.	TRBJ2-4	CASSFGTGLNIQYF
TRBV7-8	TRBD1	13	.	TRBJ2-1	CASSWDSYNEQFF
TRBV18	TRBD1	15	.	TRBJ2-1	CASSATDRVFDEQFF
TRBV19	TRBD1	14	.	TRBJ1-5	CASTGTGGSQPQHF
TRBV19	TRBD2	16	.	TRBJ2-3	CASSISGASDTDTQYF
TRBV2	.	15	once	TRBJ2-1	CASSGRGNSYNEQFF
TRBV7-8	.	17	.	TRBJ1-3	CASSLAPTGYSGNTIYF
TRBV28	.	17	once	TRBJ2-5	CASSFRSIIQAGETQYF
TRBV7-3	TRBD2	11	.	TRBJ2-7	CASQLRGEQYF
TRBV10-2	.	15	.	TRBJ2-1	CASSEKRISYNEQFF
TRBV10-3	TRBD1	14	.	TRBJ1-1	CATYAGQGITEAFF
TRBV12-5	TRBD1	14	.	TRBJ2-3	CASGKDRDRDTQYF
TRBV14	TRBD1	13	.	TRBJ1-1	CASSQTGGTEAFF